The source of this TCR beta chain is a study of blood T cell repertoires in COVID-19. Produced via immunoSEQ multiplex PCR; TCRdb's table is partial and in-frame only. The profile covers some 240,000 clones, with roughly 86% appearing a single time and roughly 3.5% taken by the ten largest. The V gene's germline CDR1 is MNHEY and CDR2 SVGAGI. V was clipped by 4 bases and J by 5 bases; unmatched bases: 5. This CDR3 is built from 15 residues. The origin of this receptor is a middle-aged woman with acute COVID-19. Sequencing was performed on PBMCs or T cells enriched from blood (not recorded which). The V call is TRBV6-5, the J call TRBJ1-5, with 10 positions matching TRBD1. CDR3 bases: TGTGCCAGCAGTTCCGACAGGGGGCTGGATCAGCCCCAGCATTTT. This encodes CASSSDRGLDQPQHF.